This TCR beta chain was captured in a study of identical twins. Study-level findings and limits: Reduced insertions were recorded for abundant cord blood beta clonotypes, with no such pattern in memory repertoires. Sharing of beta out-of-frame sequences by twins showed a weaker excess. Zero-insertion analyses might be partly confounded by invariant T cells like MAIT and iNKT.

From the 5' RACE reads, TCRdb called clonotypes with MiXCR, one entry per CDR3 protein. The sample has hundreds of thousands of distinct CDR3 sequences; about 9.4% are singletons. In the case of this clonotype: Antigen unknown.

V was trimmed by 0 bases and J by 6 bases, leaving 10 bases between them. The CDR3 extends over 14 amino acids. The germline V gene has CDR1 MGHRA and CDR2 YSYEKL. The same specimen was also included in a second study, on yellow fever vaccine responses in identical twins.

The clonotype was recovered from a woman younger than 30 in good health. The sample was PBMCs. This chain uses TRBV4-1 with TRBJ2-3; D uncertain. CDR3 sequence: CASSQDHLGDTQYF. CDR3 DNA: TGCGCCAGCAGCCAAGATCACTTAGGGGATACGCAGTATTTT.